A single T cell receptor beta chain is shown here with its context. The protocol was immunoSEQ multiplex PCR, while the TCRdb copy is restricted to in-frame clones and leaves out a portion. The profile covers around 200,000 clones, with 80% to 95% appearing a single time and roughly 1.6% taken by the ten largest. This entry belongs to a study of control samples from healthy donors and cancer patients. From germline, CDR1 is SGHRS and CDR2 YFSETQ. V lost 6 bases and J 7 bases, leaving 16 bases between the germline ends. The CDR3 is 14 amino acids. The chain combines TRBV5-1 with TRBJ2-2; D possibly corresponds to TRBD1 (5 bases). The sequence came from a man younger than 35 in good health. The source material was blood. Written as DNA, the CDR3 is TGCGCCAGCACATCCGTGGGGCTCGGCGGGGAGCTGTTTTTT. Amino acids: CASTSVGLGGELFF. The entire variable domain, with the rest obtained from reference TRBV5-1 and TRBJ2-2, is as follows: KAGVTQTPRYLIKTRGQQVTLSCSPISGHRSVSWYQQTPGQGLQFLFEYFSETQRNKGNFPGRFSGRQFSNSRSEMNVSTLELGDSALYLCASTSVGLGGELFFGEGSRLTVL.